This T cell receptor (beta chain) was observed in a study of glioma-infiltrating T cells after dendritic cell vaccination. This clone was detected only once. Other DNA sequences in this specimen translate into the identical CDR3. Profiled with immunoSEQ multiplex PCR; TCRdb holds only in-frame clones, not every one. The table includes roughly 80,000 clones, 70% to 90% detected once. The germline V gene encodes CDR1 SNHLY and CDR2 FYNNEI. The J segment lost 7 bases and the V segment lost 4 bases, leaving 0 bases of the junction unmatched. This CDR3 region has 13 residues. V and J are TRBV2 and TRBJ1-6; 8 bases agree with TRBD1. The sequence derives from a human donor with glioblastoma. The specimen was blood, collected before dendritic cell vaccination. As DNA, the CDR3 is TGTGCCAGCAGTGGACAGGGGAATTCACCCCTCCACTTT. Translation: CASSGQGNSPLHF.